This TCR beta chain was found in a study of blood T cell repertoires in COVID-19. For the study at large: Samples came from the United States, Italy and Spain, spanning acute and convalescent COVID-19. Nucleic acid was either cDNA or gDNA, and it came from T cells, B-cell-depleted T cells, or PBMCs.

Only in-frame clones appear in the TCRdb table, and some are missing; sequencing was by immunoSEQ multiplex PCR. The top ten clones hold approximately 8% of a sample with 490,000 or so clones, around nine tenths of them seen once. The CDR3 consists of 17 residues. Trimming removed 11 bases from V and 0 bases from J, with 25 bases in between. Germline CDR1 LNHDA, CDR2 SQIVND (reference sequence). Adults between roughly 18 and 95 years of age took part from 24 US areas. Researchers sorted participants into cohorts using their self-reported clinical history. The specimen sequenced was PBMCs or T cells enriched from blood (not recorded which). This TCR derives from a woman aged 60-75 years who had recovered from COVID-19. The gene calls are TRBV19 and TRBJ1-1; D might be TRBD1 (6 bases). The CDR3 region is CAFNREGVSKVNTEAFF. The CDR3, as DNA: TGTGCCTTTAACAGGGAAGGGGTTTCGAAAGTGAACACTGAAGCTTTCTTT. Variable domain in full (rest from reference TRBV19 and TRBJ1-1): DGGITQSPKYLFRKEGQNVTLSCEQNLNHDAMYWYRQDPGQGLRLIYYSQIVNDFQKGDIAEGYSVSREKKESFPLTVTSAQKNPTAFYLCAFNREGVSKVNTEAFFGQGTRLTVV.